Listed below are T cell receptor beta chains from one sample, sequenced in a study of blood T cell repertoires in COVID-19. The data were produced by immunoSEQ multiplex PCR, yet TCRdb's version contains in-frame clones alone and is incomplete. Here the sample spans under 150,000 clones, 75% to 90% being singletons. Sequenced material: peripheral blood. These receptors were taken from a man aged 50 to 59 with active or convalescent COVID-19. CDR3s include the opening cysteine and the closing phenylalanine or tryptophan. The order of the fields is J gene, V gene, D gene, clone size, CDR3 protein, CDR3 DNA. The D gene is left open where the match is weak. Clone size, where shown, is once, few, many, or a class for clones that have expanded.

TRBJ2-7 | TRBV6-1 | TRBD2 | . | CASSEALAGSYEQYF | TGTGCCAGCAGTGAAGCCCTAGCGGGCTCCTACGAGCAGTACTTC
TRBJ2-7 | TRBV28 | TRBD1 | . | CASRDRDRGTYEQYF | TGTGCCAGCAGGGACCGGGACAGGGGCACTTACGAGCAGTACTTC
TRBJ2-1 | TRBV28 | TRBD2 | . | CAAVRGLAGVNEQFF | TGTGCCGCTGTTCGGGGACTAGCGGGAGTCAATGAGCAGTTCTTC
TRBJ1-1 | TRBV19 | TRBD1 | . | CASRNILTGGTEAFF | TGTGCCAGTAGGAATATATTAACAGGGGGCACTGAAGCTTTCTTT
TRBJ1-1 | TRBV3-1/TRBV3-2 | . | few | CASSQKSGYTEAFF | TGTGCCAGCAGCCAGAAGAGCGGTTACACTGAAGCTTTCTTT
TRBJ1-1 | TRBV5-4 | . | . | CASSHPRSRGENTEAFF | TGTGCCAGCAGCCATCCCCGTTCGCGGGGGGAGAACACTGAAGCTTTCTTT
TRBJ1-5 | TRBV5-6 | . | once | CASIDQPQHF | TGTGCCAGTATCGATCAGCCCCAGCATTTT
TRBJ2-7 | TRBV5-8 | TRBD2 | . | CASSTEREGFLISYEQYF | TGTGCCAGCAGCACAGAGCGGGAGGGATTCCTAATCTCCTACGAGCAGTACTTC
TRBJ2-5 | TRBV7-9 | TRBD1 | . | CASSPVGGQGSETQYF | TGTGCCAGCAGCCCAGTAGGGGGACAGGGCAGTGAGACCCAGTACTTC
TRBJ2-2 | TRBV7-2 | TRBD2 | . | CASSLPSGGANAGELFF | TGTGCCAGCAGCTTGCCTAGCGGGGGGGCCAATGCCGGGGAGCTGTTTTTT
TRBJ1-1 | TRBV6-4 | . | . | CASRPQGGGINTEAFF | TGTGCCAGCAGGCCCCAAGGTGGAGGGATCAACACTGAAGCTTTCTTT
TRBJ2-2 | TRBV10-3 | TRBD1 | . | CAISAGTETGELFF | TGTGCCATCAGTGCTGGGACAGAGACCGGGGAGCTGTTTTTT
TRBJ1-5 | TRBV2 | . | . | CASSEGLGRTGGERNQPQHF | TGTGCCAGCAGTGAAGGTCTGGGGCGTACGGGGGGAGAACGCAATCAGCCCCAGCATTTT
TRBJ2-3 | TRBV21-1 | . | . | CASIQPSGGAEDTQYF | TGTGCCAGCATCCAACCCAGCGGGGGTGCAGAAGATACGCAGTATTTT
TRBJ2-1 | TRBV30 | TRBD2 | . | CAWSVGGGRADEQFF | TGTGCCTGGAGTGTCGGCGGCGGGAGGGCCGATGAGCAGTTCTTC
TRBJ2-7 | TRBV6-1 | . | . | CASSEAPGAYEQYF | TGTGCCAGCAGTGAAGCTCCAGGGGCCTACGAGCAGTACTTC
TRBJ2-1 | TRBV5-1 | TRBD2 | . | CASSLATSGNEQFF | TGCGCCAGCAGCTTGGCGACTAGCGGGAATGAGCAGTTCTTC
TRBJ1-1 | TRBV21-1 | . | . | CASSTFTSPPPNTEAFF | TGTGCCAGCAGCACTTTTACGAGTCCCCCACCGAACACTGAAGCTTTCTTT
TRBJ2-3 | TRBV15 | TRBD1 | . | CATSRNYGTGVDTQYF | TGTGCCACCAGCAGAAACTACGGGACAGGGGTGGATACGCAGTATTTT
TRBJ1-1 | TRBV12-3/TRBV12-4 | . | . | CASSLSTDSFF | TGTGCCAGCAGTTTATCGACCGACTCTTTCTTT
TRBJ2-5 | TRBV19 | . | . | CASSFMAERQETQYF | TGTGCCAGTAGTTTCATGGCAGAGCGTCAAGAGACCCAGTACTTC
TRBJ2-1 | TRBV7-8 | TRBD2 | . | CASSLMGGGPAKQFF | TGTGCCAGCAGCTTAATGGGGGGAGGGCCTGCCAAACAGTTCTTC
TRBJ1-6 | TRBV9 | . | . | CASSPGDGKNSPLHF | TGTGCCAGCAGCCCGGGGGACGGTAAAAATTCACCCCTCCACTTT
TRBJ2-7 | TRBV18 | TRBD2 | . | CASSPSGDSYEQYF | TGTGCCAGCTCACCAAGCGGGGACTCCTACGAGCAGTACTTC
TRBJ2-7 | TRBV5-4 | TRBD2 | few | CASSLDGGSRPYEQYF | TGTGCCAGCAGCTTGGATGGCGGGAGCCGCCCCTACGAGCAGTACTTC
TRBJ2-5 | TRBV6-4 | . | . | CASSLPPPGHTQETQYF | TGTGCCAGCAGTCTCCCCCCCCCGGGACATACACAAGAGACCCAGTACTTC
TRBJ2-5 | TRBV27 | . | . | CASSLYGGRRETQYF | TGTGCCAGCAGTTTATACGGGGGGCGTCGGGAGACCCAGTACTTC
TRBJ2-1 | TRBV5-6 | . | . | CASSIYLDSNEQFF | TGTGCCAGCAGCATCTACCTTGACAGCAATGAGCAGTTCTTC
TRBJ2-7 | TRBV18 | TRBD1 | . | CASSVGQDGEQYF | TGTGCCAGCTCGGTCGGACAGGACGGCGAGCAGTACTTC
TRBJ1-5 | TRBV15 | . | . | CATSRLLHNRDIARSNQPQHF | TGTGCCACCAGCAGGCTACTTCACAACCGGGACATCGCGCGTAGCAATCAGCCCCAGCATTTT
TRBJ2-7 | TRBV9 | TRBD2 | . | CASSGGGLGLGYEQYF | TGTGCCAGCAGCGGCGGGGGGTTGGGGCTCGGCTACGAGCAGTACTTC
TRBJ2-7 | TRBV27 | TRBD2 | . | CASSLLASGDYEQYF | TGTGCCAGCAGTTTATTGGCTAGCGGGGATTACGAGCAGTACTTC
TRBJ2-5 | TRBV27 | . | . | CASGPPGREETQYF | TGTGCCAGCGGGCCCCCTGGCAGGGAAGAGACCCAGTACTTC
TRBJ2-3 | TRBV29-1 | TRBD1 | . | CSVFWSGGADTQYF | TGCAGCGTTTTTTGGTCAGGGGGAGCAGATACGCAGTATTTT
TRBJ2-1 | TRBV3-1/TRBV3-2 | TRBD2 | . | CASSPTRVAGFVEQFF | TGTGCCAGCAGCCCGACAAGGGTAGCGGGGTTCGTCGAGCAGTTCTTC
TRBJ2-1 | TRBV7-7 | . | . | CASSLVARGNEQFF | TGTGCCAGCAGCTTAGTGGCTAGGGGGAATGAGCAGTTCTTC
TRBJ2-3 | TRBV2 | . | . | CASSELASKRTDTQYF | TGTGCCAGCAGTGAATTAGCGTCTAAGCGCACAGATACGCAGTATTTT
TRBJ1-4 | TRBV9 | . | . | CASSVDGGRTNEKLFF | TGTGCCAGCAGCGTAGATGGTGGCAGAACAAATGAAAAACTGTTTTTT
TRBJ2-7 | TRBV5-1 | TRBD1 | . | CASSINRGRYEQYF | TGCGCCAGCAGCATAAACAGGGGGCGCTACGAGCAGTACTTC
TRBJ1-1 | TRBV28 | . | . | CASSFNSGGLMSSFF | TGTGCCAGCAGTTTCAACTCCGGGGGGCTGATGAGTTCATTCTTT
TRBJ2-2 | TRBV19 | TRBD1 | . | CASRGQVLGELFF | TGTGCCAGTAGAGGACAGGTCCTCGGGGAGCTGTTTTTT
TRBJ2-7 | TRBV7-6 | TRBD2 | . | CASSYSAWAGDPRGGEQYF | TGTGCCAGCAGTTACTCTGCTTGGGCGGGGGATCCCCGTGGGGGCGAGCAGTACTTC
TRBJ2-7 | TRBV5-4 | TRBD1 | . | CASSLAGTGDEQYF | TGTGCCAGCAGCTTGGCCGGGACAGGGGACGAGCAGTACTTC
TRBJ2-7 | TRBV29-1 | TRBD1 | . | CSVEQGAQYEQYF | TGCAGCGTTGAACAGGGGGCGCAGTACGAGCAGTACTTC
TRBJ1-5 | TRBV30 | . | . | CAVGAGQPQHF | TGTGCGGTAGGGGCTGGACAGCCCCAGCATTTT
TRBJ2-7 | TRBV5-1 | TRBD2 | few | CASSRGEASYEQYF | TGCGCCAGCAGCCGGGGGGAGGCCTCCTACGAGCAGTACTTC
TRBJ2-1 | TRBV3-1/TRBV3-2 | . | . | CASSHPYPPRDNEQFF | TGTGCCAGCAGCCACCCGTACCCCCCTCGCGACAATGAGCAGTTCTTC
TRBJ1-5 | TRBV30 | . | . | CAWSVLGDQPQHF | TGTGCCTGGAGTGTACTTGGTGATCAGCCCCAGCATTTT
TRBJ1-6 | TRBV28 | TRBD1 | . | CASRQGQVNSPLHF | TGTGCCAGCAGACAAGGACAGGTGAATTCACCCCTCCACTTT